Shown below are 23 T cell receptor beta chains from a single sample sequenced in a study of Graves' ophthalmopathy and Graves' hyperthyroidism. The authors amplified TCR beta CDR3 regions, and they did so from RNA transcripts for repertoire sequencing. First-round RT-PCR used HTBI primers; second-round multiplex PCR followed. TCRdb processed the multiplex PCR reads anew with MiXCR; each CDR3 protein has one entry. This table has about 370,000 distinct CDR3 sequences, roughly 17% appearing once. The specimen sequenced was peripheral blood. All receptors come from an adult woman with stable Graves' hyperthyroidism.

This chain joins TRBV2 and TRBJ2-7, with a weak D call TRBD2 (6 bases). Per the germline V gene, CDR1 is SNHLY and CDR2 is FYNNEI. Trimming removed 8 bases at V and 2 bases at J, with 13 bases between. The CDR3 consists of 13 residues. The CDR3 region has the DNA TGTGCCAGCGGGGGGACGGGAACCTACGAGCAGTACTTC. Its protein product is CASGGTGTYEQYF.

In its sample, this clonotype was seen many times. As DNA, the CDR3 is TGCAGCGTTGAAGATTCAAGGGAGGGGCAAGAGACCCAGTACTTC. Protein product: CSVEDSREGQETQYF. V usage is TRBV29-1 and J usage is TRBJ2-5; 7 nucleotides agree with TRBD2. Trimming at V came to 0 bases and at J to 2 bases, leaving 6 bases not matched to a gene. The CDR3 consists of 15 residues. CDR1 SQVTM and CDR2 ANQGSEA come from the germline V gene.

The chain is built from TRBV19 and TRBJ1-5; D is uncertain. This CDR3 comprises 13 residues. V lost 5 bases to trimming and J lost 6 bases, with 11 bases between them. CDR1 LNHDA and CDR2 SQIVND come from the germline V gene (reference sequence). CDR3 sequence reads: CASSGTWGQPQHF. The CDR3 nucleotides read TGTGCCAGTAGTGGAACGTGGGGTCAGCCCCAGCATTTT.

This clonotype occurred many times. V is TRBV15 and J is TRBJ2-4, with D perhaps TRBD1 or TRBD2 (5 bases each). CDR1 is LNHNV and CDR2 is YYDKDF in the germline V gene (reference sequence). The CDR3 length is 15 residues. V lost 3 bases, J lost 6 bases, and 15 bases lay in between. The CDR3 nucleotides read TGTGCCACCAGCAGGGACTGGGGGTCGGTAAACATTCAGTACTTC. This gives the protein CATSRDWGSVNIQYF.

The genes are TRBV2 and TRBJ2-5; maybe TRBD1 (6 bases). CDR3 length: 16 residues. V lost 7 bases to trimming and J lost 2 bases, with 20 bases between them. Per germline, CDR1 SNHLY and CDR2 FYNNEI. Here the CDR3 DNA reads TGTGCCAGCAACATAGTGGTCGGACAGTTACAAGAGACCCAGTACTTC. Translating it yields CASNIVVGQLQETQYF.

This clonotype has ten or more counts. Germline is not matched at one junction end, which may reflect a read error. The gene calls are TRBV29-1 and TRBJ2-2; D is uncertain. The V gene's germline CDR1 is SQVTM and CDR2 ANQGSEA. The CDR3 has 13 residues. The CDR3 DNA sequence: TGCAGCGTTGGGGCTCTGAACAGCGGGGAGCTGTTTTTT. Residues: CSVGALNSGELFF.

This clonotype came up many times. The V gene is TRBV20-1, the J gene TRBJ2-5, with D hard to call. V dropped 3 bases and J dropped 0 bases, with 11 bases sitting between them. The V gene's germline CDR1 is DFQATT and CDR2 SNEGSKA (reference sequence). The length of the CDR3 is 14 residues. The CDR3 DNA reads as TGCAGTGCTAGGGATAGACGGAACCAAGAGACCCAGTACTTC. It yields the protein CSARDRRNQETQYF.

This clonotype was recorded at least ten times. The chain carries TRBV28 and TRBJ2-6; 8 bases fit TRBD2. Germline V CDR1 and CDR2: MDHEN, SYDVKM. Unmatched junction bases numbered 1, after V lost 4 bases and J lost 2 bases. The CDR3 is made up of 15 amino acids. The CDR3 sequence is CASSSGGAGANVLTF. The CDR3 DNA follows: TGTGCCAGCAGTTCCGGGGGGGCTGGGGCCAACGTCCTGACTTTC.

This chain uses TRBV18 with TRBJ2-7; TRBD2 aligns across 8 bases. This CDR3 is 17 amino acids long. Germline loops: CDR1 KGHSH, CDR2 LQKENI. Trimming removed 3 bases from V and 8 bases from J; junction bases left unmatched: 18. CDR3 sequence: CASSPGPGGIRGRQQYF. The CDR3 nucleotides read TGTGCCAGCTCACCGGGTCCGGGGGGGATAAGGGGAAGACAGCAGTACTTC.

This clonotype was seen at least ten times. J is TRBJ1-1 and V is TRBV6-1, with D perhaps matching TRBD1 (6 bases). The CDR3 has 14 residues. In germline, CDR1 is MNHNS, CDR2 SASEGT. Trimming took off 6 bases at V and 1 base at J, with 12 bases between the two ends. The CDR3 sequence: CASRDRQANTEAFF. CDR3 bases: TGTGCCAGCAGAGACCGACAGGCGAACACTGAAGCTTTCTTT.

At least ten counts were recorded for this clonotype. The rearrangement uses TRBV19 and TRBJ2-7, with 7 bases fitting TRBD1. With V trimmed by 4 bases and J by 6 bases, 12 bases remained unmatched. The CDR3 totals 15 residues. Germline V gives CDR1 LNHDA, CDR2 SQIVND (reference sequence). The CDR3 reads CASSSLSGTAAEQYF. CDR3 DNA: TGTGCCAGTAGTAGCCTCTCCGGGACAGCTGCCGAGCAGTACTTC.

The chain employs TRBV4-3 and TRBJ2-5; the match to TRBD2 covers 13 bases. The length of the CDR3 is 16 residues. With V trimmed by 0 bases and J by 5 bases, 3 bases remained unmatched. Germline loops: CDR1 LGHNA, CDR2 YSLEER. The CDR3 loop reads CASSQEGTSGIETQYF. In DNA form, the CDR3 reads TGCGCCAGCAGCCAAGAGGGGACTAGCGGGATTGAGACCCAGTACTTC.

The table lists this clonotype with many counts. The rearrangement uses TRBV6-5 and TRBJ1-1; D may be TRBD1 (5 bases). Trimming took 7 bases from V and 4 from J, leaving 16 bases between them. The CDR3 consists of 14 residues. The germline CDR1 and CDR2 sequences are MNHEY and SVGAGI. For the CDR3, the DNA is TGTGCCAGCACCCTCATCGTGGGGCTCACTGAAGCTTTCTTT. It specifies CASTLIVGLTEAFF.

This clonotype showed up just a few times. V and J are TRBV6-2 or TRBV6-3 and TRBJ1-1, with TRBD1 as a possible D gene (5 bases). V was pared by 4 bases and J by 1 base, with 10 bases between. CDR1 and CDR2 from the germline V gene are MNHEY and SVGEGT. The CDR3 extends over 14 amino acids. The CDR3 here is CASSFARENTEAFF. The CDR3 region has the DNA TGTGCCAGCAGTTTTGCCAGGGAGAACACTGAAGCTTTCTTT.

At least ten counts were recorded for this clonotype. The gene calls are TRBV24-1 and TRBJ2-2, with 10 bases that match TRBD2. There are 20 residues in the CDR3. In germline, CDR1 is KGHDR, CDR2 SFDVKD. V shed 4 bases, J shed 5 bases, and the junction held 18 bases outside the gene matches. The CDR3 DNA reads TGTGCCACCAGTGAAGCGGGGACTAGCGTTCGAGGGAAATATACCGGGGAGCTGTTTTTT. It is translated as CATSEAGTSVRGKYTGELFF.

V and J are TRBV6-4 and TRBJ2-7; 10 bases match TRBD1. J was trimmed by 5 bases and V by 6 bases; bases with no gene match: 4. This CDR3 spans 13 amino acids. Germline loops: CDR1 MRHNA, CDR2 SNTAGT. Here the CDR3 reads CASRRTGGNEQYF. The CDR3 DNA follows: TGTGCCAGCAGGCGGACAGGGGGAAACGAGCAGTACTTC.

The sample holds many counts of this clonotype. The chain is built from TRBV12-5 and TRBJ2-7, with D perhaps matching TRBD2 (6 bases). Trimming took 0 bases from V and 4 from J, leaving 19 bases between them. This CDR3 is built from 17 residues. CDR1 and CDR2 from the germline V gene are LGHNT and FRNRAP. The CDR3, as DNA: TGTGCTAGTGGTTTGGTAGGTTTCGTTAGCGGAGGATACGAGCAGTACTTC. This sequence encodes CASGLVGFVSGGYEQYF.

As DNA, the CDR3 is TGTGCCAGCAGCGTAGGGGGTTACACCGGGGAGCTGTTTTTT. Encoded protein: CASSVGGYTGELFF. The V gene is TRBV9, the J gene TRBJ2-2; no firm D call. CDR1 and CDR2 (germline): SGDLS, YYNGEE. V was trimmed by 0 bases and J by 3 bases, leaving 6 bases between them. The CDR3 extends over 14 amino acids.

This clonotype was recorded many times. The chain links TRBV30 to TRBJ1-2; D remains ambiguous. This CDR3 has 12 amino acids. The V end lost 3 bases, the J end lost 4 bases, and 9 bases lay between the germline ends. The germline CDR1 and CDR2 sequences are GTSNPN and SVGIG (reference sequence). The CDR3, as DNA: TGTGCCTGGAGCCCTGGATTCTATGGCTACACCTTC. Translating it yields CAWSPGFYGYTF.

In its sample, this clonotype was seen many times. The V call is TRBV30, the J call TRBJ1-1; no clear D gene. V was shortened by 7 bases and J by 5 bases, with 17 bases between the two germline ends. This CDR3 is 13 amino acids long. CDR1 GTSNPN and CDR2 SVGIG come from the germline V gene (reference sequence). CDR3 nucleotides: TGTGCCTCCGAGTCGGGCGGTTGGACTGAAGCTTTCTTT. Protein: CASESGGWTEAFF.

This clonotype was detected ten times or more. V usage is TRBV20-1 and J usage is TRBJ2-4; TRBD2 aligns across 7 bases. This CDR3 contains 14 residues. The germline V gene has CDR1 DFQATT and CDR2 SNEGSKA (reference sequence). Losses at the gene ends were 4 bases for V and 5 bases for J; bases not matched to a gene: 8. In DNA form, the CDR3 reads TGCAGTGCTATTGGCGGGAGTATCGAAAACATTCAGTACTTC. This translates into CSAIGGSIENIQYF.

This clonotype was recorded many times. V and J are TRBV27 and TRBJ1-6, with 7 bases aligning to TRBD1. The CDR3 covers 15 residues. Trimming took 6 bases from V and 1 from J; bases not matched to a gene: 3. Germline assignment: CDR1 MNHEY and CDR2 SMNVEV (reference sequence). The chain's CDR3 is CASRPTGSYNSPLHF. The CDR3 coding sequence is TGTGCCAGCAGACCGACAGGGTCCTATAATTCACCCCTCCACTTT.

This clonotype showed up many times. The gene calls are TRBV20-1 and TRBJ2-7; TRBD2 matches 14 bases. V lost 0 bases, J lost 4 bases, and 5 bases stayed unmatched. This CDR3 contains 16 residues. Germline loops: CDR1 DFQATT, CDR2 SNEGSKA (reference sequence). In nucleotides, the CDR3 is TGCAGTGCTAGAGATGATGGGACTAGCGGGAGATACGAGCAGTACTTC. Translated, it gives CSARDDGTSGRYEQYF.